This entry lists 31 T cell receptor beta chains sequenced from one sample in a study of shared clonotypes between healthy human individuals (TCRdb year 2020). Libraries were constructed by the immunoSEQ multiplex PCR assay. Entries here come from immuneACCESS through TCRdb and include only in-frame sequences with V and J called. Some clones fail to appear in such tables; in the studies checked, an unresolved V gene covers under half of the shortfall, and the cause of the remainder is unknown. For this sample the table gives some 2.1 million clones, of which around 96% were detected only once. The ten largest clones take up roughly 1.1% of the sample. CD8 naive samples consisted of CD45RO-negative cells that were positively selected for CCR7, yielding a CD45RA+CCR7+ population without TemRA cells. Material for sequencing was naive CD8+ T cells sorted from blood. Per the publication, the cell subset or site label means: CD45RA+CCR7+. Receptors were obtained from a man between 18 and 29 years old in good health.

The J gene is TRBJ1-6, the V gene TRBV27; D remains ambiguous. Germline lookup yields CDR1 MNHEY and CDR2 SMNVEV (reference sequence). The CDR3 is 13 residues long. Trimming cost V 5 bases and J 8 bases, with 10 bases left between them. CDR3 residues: CASSATLDSPLHF. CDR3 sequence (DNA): TGTGCCAGCAGTGCCACCTTGGATTCACCCCTCCACTTT.

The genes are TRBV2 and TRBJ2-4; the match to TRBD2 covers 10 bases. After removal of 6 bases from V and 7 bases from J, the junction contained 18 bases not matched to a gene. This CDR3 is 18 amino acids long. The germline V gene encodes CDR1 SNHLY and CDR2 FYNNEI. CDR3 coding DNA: TGTGCCAGCAGACCAGGACTAGCGGTTACGGATGGAAGGAACATTCAGTACTTC. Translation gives CASRPGLAVTDGRNIQYF. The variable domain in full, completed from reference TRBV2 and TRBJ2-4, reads EPEVTQTPSHQVTQMGQEVILRCVPISNHLYFYWYRQILGQKVEFLVSFYNNEISEKSEIFDDQFSVERPDGSNFTLKIRSTKLEDSAMYFCASRPGLAVTDGRNIQYFGAGTRLSVL.

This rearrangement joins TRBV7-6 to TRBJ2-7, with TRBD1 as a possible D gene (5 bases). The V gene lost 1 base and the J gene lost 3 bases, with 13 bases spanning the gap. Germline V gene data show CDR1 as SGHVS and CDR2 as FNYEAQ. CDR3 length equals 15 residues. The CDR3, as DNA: TGTGCCAGCAGCTTAGAGAAAGGGGCCCTCTACGAGCAGTACTTC. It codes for CASSLEKGALYEQYF.

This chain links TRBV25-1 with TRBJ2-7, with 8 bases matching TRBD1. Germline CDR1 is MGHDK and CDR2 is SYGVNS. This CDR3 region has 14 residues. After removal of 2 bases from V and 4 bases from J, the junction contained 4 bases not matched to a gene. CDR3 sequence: CASSETGGLYEQYF. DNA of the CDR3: TGTGCCAGCAGTGAAACAGGGGGTTTATACGAGCAGTACTTC.

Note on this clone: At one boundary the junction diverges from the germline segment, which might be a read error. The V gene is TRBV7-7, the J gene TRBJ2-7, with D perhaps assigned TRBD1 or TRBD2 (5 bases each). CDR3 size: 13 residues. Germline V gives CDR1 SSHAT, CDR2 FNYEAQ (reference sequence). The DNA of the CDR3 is TGTGCTAGCAGCTTAGGACGAGGGGACGAGCAGTACTTC. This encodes CASSLGRGDEQYF.

The CDR3 DNA follows: TGCGCCAGCAGCCAAGATCCAGGGGGCGCATCCTACGAGCAGTACTTC. As protein: CASSQDPGGASYEQYF. The chain uses TRBV4-1 and TRBJ2-7; 8 bases map to TRBD1. Per the germline V gene, CDR1 is MGHRA and CDR2 is YSYEKL. V shed 0 bases and J 1 base; nucleotides not matched to a gene: 5. The CDR3 is 16 residues long.

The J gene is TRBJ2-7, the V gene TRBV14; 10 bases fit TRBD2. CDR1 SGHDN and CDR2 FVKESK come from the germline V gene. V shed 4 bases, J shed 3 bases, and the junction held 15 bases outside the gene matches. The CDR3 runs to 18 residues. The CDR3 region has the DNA TGTGCCAGCAGCCCCCCCATCGCTAGCGGGAGAACGGGCTACGAGCAGTACTTC. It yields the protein CASSPPIASGRTGYEQYF.

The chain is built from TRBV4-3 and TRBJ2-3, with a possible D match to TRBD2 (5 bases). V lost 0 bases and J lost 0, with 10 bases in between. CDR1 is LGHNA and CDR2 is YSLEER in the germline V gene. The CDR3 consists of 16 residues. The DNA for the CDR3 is TGCGCCAGCAGCCAAGAAGGACTGGACAGCACAGATACGCAGTATTTT. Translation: CASSQEGLDSTDTQYF.

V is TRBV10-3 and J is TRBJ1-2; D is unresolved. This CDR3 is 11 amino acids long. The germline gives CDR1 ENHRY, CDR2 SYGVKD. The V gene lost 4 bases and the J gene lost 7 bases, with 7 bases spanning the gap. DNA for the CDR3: TGTGCCATCAGTGCCACGGGTGGCTACACCTTC. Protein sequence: CAISATGGYTF.

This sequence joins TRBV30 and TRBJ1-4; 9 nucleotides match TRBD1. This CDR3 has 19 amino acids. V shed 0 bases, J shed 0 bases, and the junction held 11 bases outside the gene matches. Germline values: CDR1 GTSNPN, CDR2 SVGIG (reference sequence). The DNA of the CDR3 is TGTGCCTGGAGTGTACTAGGACAGGGGAAGGAGACAACTAATGAAAAACTGTTTTTT. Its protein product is CAWSVLGQGKETTNEKLFF.

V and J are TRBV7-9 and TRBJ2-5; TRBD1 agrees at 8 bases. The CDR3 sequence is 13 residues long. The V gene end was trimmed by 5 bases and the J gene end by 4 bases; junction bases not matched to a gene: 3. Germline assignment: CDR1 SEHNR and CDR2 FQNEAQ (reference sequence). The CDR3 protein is CASSPTGAETQYF. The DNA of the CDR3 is TGTGCCAGCAGCCCGACAGGGGCAGAGACCCAGTACTTC. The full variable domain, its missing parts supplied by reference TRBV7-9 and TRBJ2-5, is DTGVSQNPRHKITKRGQNVTFRCDPISEHNRLYWYRQTLGQGPEFLTYFQNEAQLEKSRLLSDRFSAERPKGSFSTLEIQRTEQGDSAMYLCASSPTGAETQYFGPGTRLLVL.

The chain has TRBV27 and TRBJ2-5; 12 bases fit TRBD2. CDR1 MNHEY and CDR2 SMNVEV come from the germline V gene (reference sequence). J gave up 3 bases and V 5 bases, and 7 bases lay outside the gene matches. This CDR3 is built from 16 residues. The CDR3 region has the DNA TGTGCCAGCAGTACTCCTAGCGGGGGGGCCAAAGAGACCCAGTACTTC. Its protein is CASSTPSGGAKETQYF.

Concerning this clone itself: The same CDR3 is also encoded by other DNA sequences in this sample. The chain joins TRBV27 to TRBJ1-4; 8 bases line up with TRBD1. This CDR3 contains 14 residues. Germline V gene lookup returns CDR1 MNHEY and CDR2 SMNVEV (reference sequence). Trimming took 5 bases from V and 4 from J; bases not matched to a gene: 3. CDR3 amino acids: CASSTTGGNEKLFF. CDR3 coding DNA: TGTGCCAGCAGTACAACAGGGGGTAATGAAAAACTGTTTTTT.

CDR3 coding DNA: TGTGCCAGCAGCTTGGGTCTCACCGGGACAGGATTCTACGAGCAGTACTTC. Its translation is CASSLGLTGTGFYEQYF. The rearrangement uses TRBV5-5 and TRBJ2-7; 8 nucleotides match TRBD1. The CDR3 contains 17 residues. The V segment lost 0 bases and the J segment 3 bases; nucleotides outside the gene matches: 11. Germline loops: CDR1 SGHKS, CDR2 YYEKEE (reference sequence).

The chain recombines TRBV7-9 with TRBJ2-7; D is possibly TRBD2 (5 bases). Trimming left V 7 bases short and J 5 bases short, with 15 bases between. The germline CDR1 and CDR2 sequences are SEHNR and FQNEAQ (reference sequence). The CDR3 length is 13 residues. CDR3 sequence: CASNPLEGNEQYF. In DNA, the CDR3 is TGTGCCAGCAACCCACTAGAAGGGAACGAGCAGTACTTC. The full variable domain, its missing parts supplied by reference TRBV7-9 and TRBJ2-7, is DTGVSQNPRHKITKRGQNVTFRCDPISEHNRLYWYRQTLGQGPEFLTYFQNEAQLEKSRLLSDRFSAERPKGSFSTLEIQRTEQGDSAMYLCASNPLEGNEQYFGPGTRLTVT.

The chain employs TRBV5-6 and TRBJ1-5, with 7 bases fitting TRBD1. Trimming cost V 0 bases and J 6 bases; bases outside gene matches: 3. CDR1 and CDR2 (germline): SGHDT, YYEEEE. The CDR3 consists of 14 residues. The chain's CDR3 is CASSLGTGVQPQHF. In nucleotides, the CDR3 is TGTGCCAGCAGCTTGGGAACAGGGGTTCAGCCCCAGCATTTT.

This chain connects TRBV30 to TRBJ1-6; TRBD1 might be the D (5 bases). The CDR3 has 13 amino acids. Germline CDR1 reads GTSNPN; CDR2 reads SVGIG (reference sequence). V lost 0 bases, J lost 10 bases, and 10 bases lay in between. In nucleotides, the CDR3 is TGTGCCTGGAGTGTTGACAGTCGGTCACCCCTCCACTTT. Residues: CAWSVDSRSPLHF.

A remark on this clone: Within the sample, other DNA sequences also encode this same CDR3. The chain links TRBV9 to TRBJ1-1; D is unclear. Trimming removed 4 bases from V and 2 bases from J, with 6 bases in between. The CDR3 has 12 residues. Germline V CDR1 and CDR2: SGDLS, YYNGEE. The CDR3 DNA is TGTGCCAGCAGCACACTAAACACTGAAGCTTTCTTT. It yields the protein CASSTLNTEAFF.

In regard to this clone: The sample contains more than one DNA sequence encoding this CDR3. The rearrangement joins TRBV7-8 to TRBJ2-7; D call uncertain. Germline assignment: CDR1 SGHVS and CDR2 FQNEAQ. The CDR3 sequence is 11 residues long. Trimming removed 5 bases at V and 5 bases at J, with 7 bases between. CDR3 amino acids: CASSPGNEQYF. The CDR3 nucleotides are TGTGCCAGCAGCCCCGGCAACGAGCAGTACTTC.

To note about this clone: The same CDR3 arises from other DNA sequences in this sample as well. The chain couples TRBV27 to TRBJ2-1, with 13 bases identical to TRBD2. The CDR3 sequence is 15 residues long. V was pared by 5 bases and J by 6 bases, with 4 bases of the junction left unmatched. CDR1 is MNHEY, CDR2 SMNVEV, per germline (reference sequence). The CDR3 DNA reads TGTGCCAGCAGTCCAGGGACTAGCGGGATCAATGAGCAGTTCTTC. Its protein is CASSPGTSGINEQFF.

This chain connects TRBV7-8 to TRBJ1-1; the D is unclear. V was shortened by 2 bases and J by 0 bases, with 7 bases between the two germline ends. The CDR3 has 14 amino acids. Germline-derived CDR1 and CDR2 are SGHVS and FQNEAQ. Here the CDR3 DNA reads TGTGCCAGCAGCTTACCGACAATGAACACTGAAGCTTTCTTT. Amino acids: CASSLPTMNTEAFF.

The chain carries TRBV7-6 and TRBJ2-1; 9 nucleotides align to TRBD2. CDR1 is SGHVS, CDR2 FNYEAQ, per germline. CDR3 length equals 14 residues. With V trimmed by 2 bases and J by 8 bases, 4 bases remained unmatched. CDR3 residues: CASSLRGGRDEQFF. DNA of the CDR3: TGTGCCAGCAGCTTACGTGGCGGGAGGGATGAGCAGTTCTTC.

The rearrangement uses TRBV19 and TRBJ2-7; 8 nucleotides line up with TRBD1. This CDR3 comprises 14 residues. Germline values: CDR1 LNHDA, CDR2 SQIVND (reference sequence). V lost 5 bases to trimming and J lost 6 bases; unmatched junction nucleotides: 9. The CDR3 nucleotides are TGTGCCAGTAGTTTACGACAGGGGTATACCGAGCAGTACTTC. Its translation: CASSLRQGYTEQYF. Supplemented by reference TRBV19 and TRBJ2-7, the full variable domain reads DGGITQSPKYLFRKEGQNVTLSCEQNLNHDAMYWYRQDPGQGLRLIYYSQIVNDFQKGDIAEGYSVSREKKESFPLTVTSAQKNPTAFYLCASSLRQGYTEQYFGPGTRLTVT.

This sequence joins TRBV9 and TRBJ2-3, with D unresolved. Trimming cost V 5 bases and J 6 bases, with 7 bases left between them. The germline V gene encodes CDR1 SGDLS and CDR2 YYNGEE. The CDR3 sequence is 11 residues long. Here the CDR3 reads CASRVSDTQYF. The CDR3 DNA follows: TGTGCCAGCAGAGTATCGGATACGCAGTATTTT. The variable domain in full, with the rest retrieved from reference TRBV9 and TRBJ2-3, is DSGVTQTPKHLITATGQRVTLRCSPRSGDLSVYWYQQSLDQGLQFLIQYYNGEERAKGNILERFSAQQFPDLHSELNLSSLELGDSALYFCASRVSDTQYFGPGTRLTVL.

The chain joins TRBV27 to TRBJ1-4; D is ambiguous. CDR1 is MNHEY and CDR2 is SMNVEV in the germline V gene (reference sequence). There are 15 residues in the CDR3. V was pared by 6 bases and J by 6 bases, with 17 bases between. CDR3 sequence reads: CASRPTTVAHEKLFF. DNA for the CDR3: TGTGCCAGCAGGCCTACCACAGTAGCGCATGAAAAACTGTTTTTT.

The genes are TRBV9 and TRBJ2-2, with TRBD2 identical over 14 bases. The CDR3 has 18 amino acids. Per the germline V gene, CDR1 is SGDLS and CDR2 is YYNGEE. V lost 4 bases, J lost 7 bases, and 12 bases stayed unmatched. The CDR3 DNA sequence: TGTGCCAGCAGCCCAATTGGCGGGACTAGCGGGAGTATCGGGGAGCTGTTTTTT. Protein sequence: CASSPIGGTSGSIGELFF.

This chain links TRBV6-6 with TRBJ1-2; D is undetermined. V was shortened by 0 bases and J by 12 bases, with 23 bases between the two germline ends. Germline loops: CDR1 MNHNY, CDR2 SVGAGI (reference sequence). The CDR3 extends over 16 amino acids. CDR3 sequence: CASSYSDGAAAAVDTF. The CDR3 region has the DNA TGTGCCAGCAGTTACTCGGACGGAGCCGCGGCGGCGGTTGACACCTTC.

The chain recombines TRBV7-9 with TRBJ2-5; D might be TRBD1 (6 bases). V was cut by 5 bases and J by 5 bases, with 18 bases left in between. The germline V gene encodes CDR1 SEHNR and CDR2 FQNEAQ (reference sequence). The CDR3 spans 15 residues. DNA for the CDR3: TGTGCCAGCAGCCCTCGACAGGACCTGGTGGAGACCCAGTACTTC. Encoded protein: CASSPRQDLVETQYF.

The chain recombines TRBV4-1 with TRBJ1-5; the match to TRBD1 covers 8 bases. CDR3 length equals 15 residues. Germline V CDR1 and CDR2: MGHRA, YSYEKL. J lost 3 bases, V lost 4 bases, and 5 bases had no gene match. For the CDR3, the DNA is TGCGCCAGCAGCCCCGAACAGGGGGACAATCAGCCCCAGCATTTT. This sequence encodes CASSPEQGDNQPQHF.

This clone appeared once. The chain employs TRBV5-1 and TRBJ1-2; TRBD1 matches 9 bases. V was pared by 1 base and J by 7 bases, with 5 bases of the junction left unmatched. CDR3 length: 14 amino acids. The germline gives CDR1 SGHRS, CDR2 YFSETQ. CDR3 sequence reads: CASSLQNRGPGYTF. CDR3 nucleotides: TGCGCCAGCAGCTTGCAAAACAGGGGGCCTGGCTACACCTTC.

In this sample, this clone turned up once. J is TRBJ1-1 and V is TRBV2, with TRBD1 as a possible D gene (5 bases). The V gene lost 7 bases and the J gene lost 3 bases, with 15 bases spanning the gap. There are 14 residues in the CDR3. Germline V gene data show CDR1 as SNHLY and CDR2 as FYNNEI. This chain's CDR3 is CASTKGGAHTEAFF. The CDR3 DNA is TGTGCCAGCACGAAGGGAGGGGCCCACACTGAAGCTTTCTTT. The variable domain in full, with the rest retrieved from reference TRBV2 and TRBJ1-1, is EPEVTQTPSHQVTQMGQEVILRCVPISNHLYFYWYRQILGQKVEFLVSFYNNEISEKSEIFDDQFSVERPDGSNFTLKIRSTKLEDSAMYFCASTKGGAHTEAFFGQGTRLTVV.